These 5 T cell receptor beta chains came from one sample sequenced in a study of identical twins' blood T cells. TCRdb fed the 5' RACE reads into MiXCR, producing one record per CDR3 protein. The sample has 300,000 to 450,000 distinct CDR3 sequences, 25% to 35% seen once. The specimen sequenced was PBMCs. These receptors all come from a woman aged 18 to 49 in good health.

This clonotype was recorded at least ten times. The rearrangement joins TRBV3-1 to TRBJ1-1; perhaps TRBD1 as D (6 bases). Germline V gives CDR1 LGHDT, CDR2 YNNKEL (reference sequence). V was trimmed by 5 bases and J by 0 bases, leaving 13 bases between them. This CDR3 is built from 15 residues. The CDR3 loop reads CASSRTDSMNTEAFF. The CDR3 coding sequence is TGTGCCAGCAGCAGGACAGACTCCATGAACACTGAAGCTTTCTTT. The variable domain in full, with the rest retrieved from reference TRBV3-1 and TRBJ1-1, is DTAVSQTPKYLVTQMGNDKSIKCEQNLGHDTMYWYKQDSKKFLKIMFSYNNKELIINETVPNRFSPKSPDKAHLNLHINSLELGDSAVYFCASSRTDSMNTEAFFGQGTRLTVV.

This clonotype was detected many times. The chain joins TRBV5-1 to TRBJ2-1; D possibly corresponds to TRBD2 (6 bases). CDR3 length: 13 residues. Germline CDR1 reads SGHRS; CDR2 reads YFSETQ. Trimming took 8 bases from V and 7 from J, leaving 16 bases between them. CDR3 bases: TGCGCCAGTCGACTAGGGTGGGGGAATGAGCAGTTCTTC. Its protein is CASRLGWGNEQFF. The variable domain in full, with the rest retrieved from reference TRBV5-1 and TRBJ2-1, is KAGVTQTPRYLIKTRGQQVTLSCSPISGHRSVSWYQQTPGQGLQFLFEYFSETQRNKGNFPGRFSGRQFSNSRSEMNVSTLELGDSALYLCASRLGWGNEQFFGPGTRLTVL.

This clonotype was seen a few times. The chain employs TRBV24-1 and TRBJ2-3, with D hard to call. The CDR3 extends over 11 amino acids. The germline CDR1 and CDR2 sequences are KGHDR and SFDVKD. Between the trimmed V and J ends, which lost 9 bases and 4 bases, there was a span of 7 bases. CDR3 in amino acids: CATQEADTQYF. The CDR3 region has the DNA TGTGCCACCCAGGAAGCAGATACGCAGTATTTT.

The V and J genes are TRBV20-1 and TRBJ1-2; D call uncertain. The length of the CDR3 is 13 residues. V lost 6 bases, J lost 8 bases, and 19 bases lay in between. Germline CDR1 and CDR2: DFQATT and SNEGSKA (reference sequence). The CDR3: CSARQVFSGGYTF. CDR3 DNA: TGCAGTGCGCGTCAGGTGTTTAGTGGCGGCTACACCTTC.

The rearrangement uses TRBV12-3 or TRBV12-4 and TRBJ2-5; 7 bases are a match to TRBD1. This CDR3 contains 16 residues. V shed 5 bases and J 4 bases; nucleotides not matched to a gene: 13. The chain's CDR3 is CASSLRQGRALETQYF. In nucleotides, the CDR3 is TGTGCCAGCAGTCTCCGACAGGGAAGGGCATTAGAGACCCAGTACTTC.